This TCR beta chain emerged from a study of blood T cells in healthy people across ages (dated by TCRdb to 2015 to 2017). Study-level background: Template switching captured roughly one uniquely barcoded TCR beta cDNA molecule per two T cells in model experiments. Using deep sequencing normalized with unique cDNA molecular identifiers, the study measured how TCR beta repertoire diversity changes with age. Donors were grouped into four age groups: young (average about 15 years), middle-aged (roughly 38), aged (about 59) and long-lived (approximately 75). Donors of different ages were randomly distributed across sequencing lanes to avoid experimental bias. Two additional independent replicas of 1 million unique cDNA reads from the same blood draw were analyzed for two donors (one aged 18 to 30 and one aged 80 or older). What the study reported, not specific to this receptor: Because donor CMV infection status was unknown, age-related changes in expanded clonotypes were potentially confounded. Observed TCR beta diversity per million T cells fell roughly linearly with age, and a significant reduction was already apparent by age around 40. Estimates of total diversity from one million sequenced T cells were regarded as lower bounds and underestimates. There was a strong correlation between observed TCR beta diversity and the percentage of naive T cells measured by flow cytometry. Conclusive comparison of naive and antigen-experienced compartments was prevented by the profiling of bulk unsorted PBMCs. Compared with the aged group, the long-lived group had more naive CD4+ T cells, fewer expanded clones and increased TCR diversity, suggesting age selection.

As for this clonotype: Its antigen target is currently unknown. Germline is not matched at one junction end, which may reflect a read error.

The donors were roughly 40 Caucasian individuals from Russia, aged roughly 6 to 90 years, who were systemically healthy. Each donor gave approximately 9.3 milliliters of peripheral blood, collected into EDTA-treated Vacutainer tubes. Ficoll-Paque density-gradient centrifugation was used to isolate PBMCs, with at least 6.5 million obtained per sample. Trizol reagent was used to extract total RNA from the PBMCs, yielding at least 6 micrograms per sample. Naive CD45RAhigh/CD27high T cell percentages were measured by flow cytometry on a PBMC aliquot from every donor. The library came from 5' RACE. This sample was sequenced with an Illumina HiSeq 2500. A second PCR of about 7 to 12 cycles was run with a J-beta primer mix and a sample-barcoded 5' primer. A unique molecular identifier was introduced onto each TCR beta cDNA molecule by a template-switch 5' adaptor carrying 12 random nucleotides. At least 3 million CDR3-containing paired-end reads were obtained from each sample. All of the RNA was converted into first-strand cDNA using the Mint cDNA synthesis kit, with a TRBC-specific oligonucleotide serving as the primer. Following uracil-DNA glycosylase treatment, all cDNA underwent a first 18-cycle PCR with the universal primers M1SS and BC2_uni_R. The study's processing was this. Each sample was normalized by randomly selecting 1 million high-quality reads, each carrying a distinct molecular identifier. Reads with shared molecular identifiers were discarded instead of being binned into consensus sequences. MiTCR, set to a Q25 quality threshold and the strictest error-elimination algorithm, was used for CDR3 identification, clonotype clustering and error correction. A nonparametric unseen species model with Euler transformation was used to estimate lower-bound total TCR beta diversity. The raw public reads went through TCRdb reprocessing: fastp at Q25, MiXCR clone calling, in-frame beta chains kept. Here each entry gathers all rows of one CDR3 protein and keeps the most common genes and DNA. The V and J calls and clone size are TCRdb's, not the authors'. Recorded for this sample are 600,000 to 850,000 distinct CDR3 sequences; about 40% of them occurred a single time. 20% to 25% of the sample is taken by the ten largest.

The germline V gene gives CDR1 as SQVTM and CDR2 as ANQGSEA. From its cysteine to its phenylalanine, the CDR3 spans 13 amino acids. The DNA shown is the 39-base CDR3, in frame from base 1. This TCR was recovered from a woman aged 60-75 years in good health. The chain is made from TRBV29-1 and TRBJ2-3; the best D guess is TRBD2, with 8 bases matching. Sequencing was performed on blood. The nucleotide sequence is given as TGCAGCTTTACCCCGGGGGGGACAGAGACGCAATATTTT. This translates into CSFTPGGTETQYF.